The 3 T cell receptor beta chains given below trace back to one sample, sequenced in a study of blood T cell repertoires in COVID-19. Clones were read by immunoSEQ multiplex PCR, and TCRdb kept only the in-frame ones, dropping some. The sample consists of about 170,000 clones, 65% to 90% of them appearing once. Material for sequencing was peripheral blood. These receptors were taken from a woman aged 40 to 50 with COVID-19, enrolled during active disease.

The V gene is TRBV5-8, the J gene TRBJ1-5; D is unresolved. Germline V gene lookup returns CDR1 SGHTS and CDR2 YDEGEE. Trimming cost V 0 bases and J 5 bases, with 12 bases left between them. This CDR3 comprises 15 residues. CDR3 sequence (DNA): TGTGCCAGCAGCTTGGGCACCTCGGGATATCAGCCCCAGCATTTT. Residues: CASSLGTSGYQPQHF.

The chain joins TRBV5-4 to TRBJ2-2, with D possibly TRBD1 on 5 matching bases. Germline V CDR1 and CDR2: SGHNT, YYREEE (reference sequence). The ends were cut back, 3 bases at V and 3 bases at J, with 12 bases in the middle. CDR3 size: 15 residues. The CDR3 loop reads CASSSQGGYTGELFF. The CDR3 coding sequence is TGTGCCAGCAGCTCCCAGGGCGGATACACCGGGGAGCTGTTTTTT.

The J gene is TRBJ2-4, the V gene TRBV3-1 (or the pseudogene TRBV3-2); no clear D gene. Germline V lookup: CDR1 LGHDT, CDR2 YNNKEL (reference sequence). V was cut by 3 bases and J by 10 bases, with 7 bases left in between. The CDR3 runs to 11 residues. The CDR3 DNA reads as TGTGCCAGCAGCCAGCAAGCTATTCAGTACTTC. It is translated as CASSQQAIQYF.